Each of the 25 T cell receptor beta chains below was sequenced from the same sample in a study of blood T cell repertoires in COVID-19. Libraries were prepared by immunoSEQ multiplex PCR; TCRdb keeps only in-frame clonotypes and omits some of them. The profile covers fewer than 200,000 clones, with about nine tenths appearing a single time and 1.9% taken by the ten largest. Sample: peripheral blood. Receptors were obtained from a man younger than 35 who had recovered from COVID-19.

The V gene is TRBV28, the J gene TRBJ2-1, with 7 bases matching TRBD1. Looked up from germline, CDR1 is MDHEN and CDR2 is SYDVKM. CDR3 length: 15 residues. V trimming: 2 bases; J trimming: 9 bases; junction bases outside the gene matches: 10. The CDR3 nucleotides read TGTGCCAGCAGTTTACTCCGGGACAGTATTTCTGAGCAGTTCTTC. Protein: CASSLLRDSISEQFF.

The chain combines TRBV28 with TRBJ2-6; D is uncertain. This CDR3 has 15 amino acids. V shed 8 bases and J shed 0 bases, with 11 bases lying between them. Germline CDR1 MDHEN, CDR2 SYDVKM. The CDR3 is CASGIQSSGANVLTF. CDR3 nucleotides: TGTGCCAGCGGTATACAAAGCTCTGGGGCCAACGTCCTGACTTTC.

J is TRBJ2-3 and V is TRBV19; TRBD1 matches at 7 bases. With 4 bases clipped from V and 4 bases from J, the junction kept 11 bases outside the gene matches. The V gene's germline CDR1 is LNHDA and CDR2 SQIVND (reference sequence). The CDR3 contains 16 residues. CDR3 nucleotide sequence: TGTGCCAGTAGTACCCATCGACAGGGTCTCGCAGATACGCAGTATTTT. This sequence encodes CASSTHRQGLADTQYF. The variable domain in full, completed from reference TRBV19 and TRBJ2-3, reads DGGITQSPKYLFRKEGQNVTLSCEQNLNHDAMYWYRQDPGQGLRLIYYSQIVNDFQKGDIAEGYSVSREKKESFPLTVTSAQKNPTAFYLCASSTHRQGLADTQYFGPGTRLTVL.

The chain carries TRBV3-1 (or the pseudogene TRBV3-2) and TRBJ2-7, with 7 bases aligning to TRBD2. Per germline, CDR1 LGHDT and CDR2 YNNKEL (reference sequence). V shed 0 bases, J shed 0 bases, and the junction held 5 bases outside the gene matches. There are 16 residues in the CDR3. DNA for the CDR3: TGTGCCAGCAGCCAAGATCCTTGCGGGAGCTCCTACGAGCAGTACTTC. It specifies CASSQDPCGSSYEQYF.

This chain connects TRBV5-3 to TRBJ2-3, with 12 positions matching TRBD2. TRBV5-3 is noted as an ORF with a role that remains uncertain. This CDR3 has 20 residues. Trimming at V came to 0 bases and at J to 6 bases, leaving 17 bases not matched to a gene. In DNA, the CDR3 is TGTGCCAGAAGCTTGGTTGTTAAACCTAGCGGGAGGGCCTCACATGATACGCAGTATTTT. Translating gives CARSLVVKPSGRASHDTQYF.

The CDR3 nucleotides read TGTGCCAGCAGCCCCAACAGGCCTAGCACAGATACGCAGTATTTT. It encodes CASSPNRPSTDTQYF. The chain has TRBV13 and TRBJ2-3; tentative D call: TRBD1 (5 bases). Germline CDR1 and CDR2: PRHDT and FYEKMQ (reference sequence). The V gene lost 5 bases and the J gene lost 0 bases, with 12 bases spanning the gap. The CDR3 runs 15 residues.

This clone came up once. The chain combines TRBV27 with TRBJ2-5; tentatively, D is TRBD2 (7 bases). The CDR3 is 15 amino acids. Between the trimmed V and J ends, which lost 10 bases and 0 bases, there was a span of 18 bases. In germline, CDR1 is MNHEY, CDR2 SMNVEV (reference sequence). The CDR3 sequence is CATKLRGGDQETQYF. The CDR3 bases are TGTGCCACCAAATTGAGGGGGGGGGACCAAGAGACCCAGTACTTC.

V usage is TRBV29-1 and J usage is TRBJ2-1; D unclear. Trimming removed 3 bases from V and 8 bases from J, with 14 bases in between. The CDR3 consists of 13 residues. Germline loops: CDR1 SQVTM, CDR2 ANQGSEA. CDR3 loop: CSVDLLKAHEQFF. The CDR3 nucleotides read TGCAGCGTTGATTTATTAAAAGCTCATGAGCAGTTCTTC.

DNA of the CDR3: TGCAGCGTTGTCAGGGTAAAGTTGGAGACCCAGTACTTC. The encoded protein is CSVVRVKLETQYF. This chain links TRBV29-1 with TRBJ2-5; perhaps TRBD1 as D (5 bases). The CDR3 sequence is 13 residues long. Germline V gene lookup returns CDR1 SQVTM and CDR2 ANQGSEA. Trimming pared 4 bases from V and 5 bases from J, leaving 14 bases between. Full variable domain (remainder filled in from reference TRBV29-1 and TRBJ2-5): SAVISQKPSRDICQRGTSLTIQCQVDSQVTMMFWYRQQPGQSLTLIATANQGSEATYESGFVIDKFPISRPNLTFSTLTVSNMSPEDSSIYLCSVVRVKLETQYFGPGTRLLVL.

CDR3 protein: CAISAGGLSTEAFF. CDR3 nucleotides: TGTGCCATCAGTGCGGGGGGGCTGTCCACTGAAGCTTTCTTT. This chain connects TRBV10-3 to TRBJ1-1; D is perhaps TRBD1 (6 bases). The V gene lost 4 bases and the J gene lost 4 bases, with 13 bases spanning the gap. The CDR3 has 14 amino acids. Looked up from germline, CDR1 is ENHRY and CDR2 is SYGVKD.

This sequence joins TRBV4-3 and TRBJ2-5, with 9 bases matching TRBD1. The trim removed 1 base at V and 2 bases at J, leaving 5 bases unmatched. Looked up from germline, CDR1 is LGHNA and CDR2 is YSLEER. This CDR3 spans 16 amino acids. In nucleotides, the CDR3 is TGCGCCAGCAGCCAAGGGTGGGACAGGGTACAAGAGACCCAGTACTTC. Amino acid sequence: CASSQGWDRVQETQYF.

The chain couples TRBV6-4 to TRBJ2-6, with D perhaps TRBD1 (6 bases). Germline values: CDR1 MRHNA, CDR2 SNTAGT. CDR3 length equals 15 residues. V lost 3 bases and J lost 0, with 6 bases in between. The CDR3 sequence: CASSEDSSGANVLTF. The CDR3 DNA reads TGTGCCAGCAGTGAGGACAGCTCTGGGGCCAACGTCCTGACTTTC.

The genes are TRBV6-6 and TRBJ2-3; D may be TRBD1 (6 bases). Trimming cost V 4 bases and J 3 bases, with 11 bases left between them. The CDR3 is made up of 14 amino acids. CDR1 and CDR2 (germline): MNHNY, SVGAGI (reference sequence). This CDR3 is CASSWDIGTDTQYF. The CDR3 DNA is TGTGCCAGCAGTTGGGACATAGGGACAGATACGCAGTATTTT.

The CDR3 reads CATSDLSGGQETQYF. CDR3 coding DNA: TGTGCCACCAGTGATTTGTCAGGGGGTCAAGAGACCCAGTACTTC. The chain is built from TRBV24-1 and TRBJ2-5, with 7 bases aligning to TRBD1. V lost 0 bases, J lost 2 bases, and 2 bases stayed unmatched. The CDR3 totals 15 residues. The germline V gene encodes CDR1 KGHDR and CDR2 SFDVKD.

The V gene is TRBV20-1, the J gene TRBJ2-1; D possibly corresponds to TRBD2 (6 bases). Germline loops: CDR1 DFQATT, CDR2 SNEGSKA (reference sequence). The CDR3 extends over 14 amino acids. V lost 3 bases and J 7 bases, leaving 16 bases between the germline ends. The CDR3 nucleotides are TGCAGTGCTAGTCTCGGGAGAGAAAAAAATGAGCAGTTCTTC. Translated, it gives CSASLGREKNEQFF.

This clone has a single count. The CDR3 loop is CSVGTVLNYGYTF. Here the CDR3 DNA reads TGCAGCGTTGGGACAGTACTTAACTATGGCTACACCTTC. This rearrangement joins TRBV29-1 to TRBJ1-2, with a tentative D call TRBD1 (6 bases). Per germline, CDR1 SQVTM and CDR2 ANQGSEA. This CDR3 has 13 residues. With 4 bases removed from V and 1 base from J, the gap between germline ends came to 10 bases. Looking up the rest from reference TRBV29-1 and TRBJ1-2 gives the full variable domain: SAVISQKPSRDICQRGTSLTIQCQVDSQVTMMFWYRQQPGQSLTLIATANQGSEATYESGFVIDKFPISRPNLTFSTLTVSNMSPEDSSIYLCSVGTVLNYGYTFGSGTRLTVV.

In DNA, the CDR3 is TGTGCCAGCAGTTTCCAAAGCGGGAGTTACGTCAATGAGCAGTTCTTC. Its translation is CASSFQSGSYVNEQFF. J is TRBJ2-1 and V is TRBV28; 8 bases line up with TRBD2. There are 16 residues in the CDR3. V lost 3 bases to trimming and J lost 6 bases; unmatched junction nucleotides: 10. Per the germline V gene, CDR1 is MDHEN and CDR2 is SYDVKM.

The rearrangement joins TRBV11-2 to TRBJ1-1; D perhaps matches TRBD1 (5 bases). Germline lookup yields CDR1 SGHAT and CDR2 FQNNGV. Trimming removed 5 bases from V and 3 bases from J, with 16 bases in between. The CDR3 spans 15 residues. The CDR3 sequence: CASSPQVGGDTEAFF. CDR3 coding DNA: TGTGCCAGCAGCCCCCAGGTGGGGGGGGACACTGAAGCTTTCTTT.

The chain recombines TRBV9 with TRBJ2-1; a possible D gene is TRBD2 (6 bases). V was trimmed by 6 bases and J by 6 bases, leaving 16 bases between them. The CDR3 sequence is 14 residues long. Germline V gene lookup returns CDR1 SGDLS and CDR2 YYNGEE. The CDR3 loop is CASKPSGGSNEQFF. The DNA of the CDR3 is TGTGCCAGCAAACCGAGCGGAGGGAGCAATGAGCAGTTCTTC.

The rearrangement joins TRBV4-2 to TRBJ2-1; 12 bases line up with TRBD1. Germline-derived CDR1 and CDR2 are LGHNA and YNFKEQ. Trimming took 5 bases from V and 7 from J; bases not matched to a gene: 6. The CDR3 extends over 15 amino acids. The CDR3 coding sequence is TGTGCCAGCAGCGGGACAGGGGGCGCTTGGAATGAGCAGTTCTTC. This sequence encodes CASSGTGGAWNEQFF.

The V call is TRBV11-2, the J call TRBJ2-7; 8 nucleotides match TRBD2. Germline lookup yields CDR1 SGHAT and CDR2 FQNNGV. There are 14 residues in the CDR3. V was clipped by 8 bases and J by 1 base; unmatched bases: 7. CDR3 sequence (DNA): TGTGCCAGCTCCCGGACTAGCAGTTCCTACGAGCAGTACTTC. Amino acids: CASSRTSSSYEQYF.

Only one count was recorded for this clone. The rearrangement uses TRBV27 and TRBJ1-3, with TRBD1 identical over 10 bases. This CDR3 spans 16 amino acids. The V gene's germline CDR1 is MNHEY and CDR2 SMNVEV (reference sequence). The junction had 5 bases not matched to a gene; V was cut back by 0 bases and J by 6 bases. The CDR3 nucleotides are TGTGCCAGCAGTTTATCAAGACAGGGGGCAATAAACACCATATATTTT. Translating gives CASSLSRQGAINTIYF.

The chain carries TRBV3-1 (or the pseudogene TRBV3-2) and TRBJ1-6; tentative D call: TRBD1 (5 bases). Germline CDR1 LGHDT, CDR2 YNNKEL (reference sequence). This CDR3 spans 14 amino acids. V was pared by 4 bases and J by 2 bases, with 6 bases between. The CDR3 sequence is CASSPDTYNSPLHF. CDR3 nucleotide sequence: TGTGCCAGCAGCCCGGACACCTATAATTCACCCCTCCACTTT.

V usage is TRBV20-1 and J usage is TRBJ2-7, with 7 nucleotides matching TRBD1. J was trimmed by 5 bases and V by 5 bases; bases with no gene match: 3. Germline V gives CDR1 DFQATT, CDR2 SNEGSKA (reference sequence). The CDR3 loop spans 11 amino acids. The CDR3: CSAGTVDEQYF. The CDR3 DNA reads TGCAGTGCTGGGACAGTAGACGAGCAGTACTTC.

The V and J genes are TRBV4-3 and TRBJ2-2, with a tentative D call TRBD2 (5 bases). This CDR3 is built from 15 residues. CDR1 is LGHNA and CDR2 is YSLEER in the germline V gene. V was shortened by 0 bases and J by 4 bases, with 9 bases between the two germline ends. CDR3 region: CASSQDEGLTGELFF. The CDR3 DNA sequence: TGCGCCAGCAGCCAAGACGAGGGTCTCACCGGGGAGCTGTTTTTT.